The subject of this entry is one TCR beta chain. Its antigen remains unidentified. Trimming took off 0 bases at V and 5 bases at J, with 11 bases between the two ends. This CDR3 region has 14 residues. Germline assignment: CDR1 MNHNY and CDR2 SVGAGI (reference sequence). This entry comes from a study of beta chain features in type 1 diabetes. Whole-study findings and limits: Type 1 diabetes patients had fewer VDJ junction insertions and more deletions.

Sequenced material consisted of expressed TCRB transcripts (all of the isolated RNA was reverse transcribed). The repertoire was sequenced with immunoSEQ multiplex PCR; TCRdb's copy has only in-frame clones and lacks some. This sample carries about 410,000 clones, about 15% of them seen once, and the ten largest clones take roughly 0.038%. V is TRBV6-6 and J is TRBJ2-7; D not certain. The sample was naive CD4+ T cells from blood. The sequence came from a young man in good health. The DNA of the CDR3 is TGTGCCAGCAGTTACTCTCCACAAGGCAACGAGCAGTACTTC. Translated: CASSYSPQGNEQYF.